This T cell receptor (beta chain) was sequenced for a study of shared clonotypes between healthy human individuals. This CDR3 comprises 15 residues. With 3 bases clipped from V and 6 bases from J, the junction kept 6 bases outside the gene matches. From germline, CDR1 is SGHTA and CDR2 FQGNSA. Profiled with immunoSEQ multiplex PCR; TCRdb holds only in-frame clones, not every one. The repertoire has more than 150,000 clones, 65% to 70% of them found once; the top ten carry 10%. The receptor was isolated from a man aged 30-40 years in good health. The chain couples TRBV7-2 to TRBJ2-7; TRBD2 matches 12 bases. The material sequenced was memory CD4+ T cells sorted from blood. Indicated subset: CD45RA-negative fraction. The CDR3 coding sequence is TGTGCCAGCAGCTTGACCACTAGCGGGAGGTCCGAGCAGTACTTC. Protein: CASSLTTSGRSEQYF.